The T cell receptor (beta chain) under discussion was sequenced for a study of tumor-infiltrating lymphocytes in primary liver carcinoma. Findings and limits, study-wide: Compared with blood, tumor repertoires held significantly more in their top 250 clones.

From germline, CDR1 is SGHRS and CDR2 YFSETQ. The CDR3 length is 13 residues. Total RNA amounting to around 450 ng was the source from which TCR beta cDNA was made with a constant-region primer. Libraries for TCR beta were built through three nested multiplex PCR rounds, which together made up a slightly modified ARM-PCR procedure. It was with TRBV1-TRBV30 forward primers and a C-beta reverse primer that the first two PCR rounds were run, at about 9 cycles each. TCRdb processed the multiplex PCR reads anew with MiXCR; each CDR3 protein has one entry. The sample has around 81,000 distinct CDR3 sequences, 71% seen once. In regard to this clonotype: Its antigen is not known. A much larger clonotype is one base distant, so this may be a read error.

The tissue used was unsorted bulk material of roughly 17-32 mg. RNA and DNA were co-extracted from it with the AllPrep DNA/RNA mini kit. Five separate regions of each tumor underwent sampling. This clonotype was sampled from a woman aged 60 to 75 with primary liver carcinoma and hepatitis B virus infection. The chain combines TRBV5-1 with TRBJ1-1; D is ambiguous. Sequences were obtained from liver tumor tissue from sampling region 4. Described subset: tumor region T4, right-lateral pole. The CDR3, as DNA: TGCGCCAGCAACTTGGATGCGAACACTGAAGCTTTCTTT. It translates to CASNLDANTEAFF. The full variable domain, in which reference TRBV5-1 and TRBJ1-1 provide the parts outside the CDR3, is KAGVTQTPRYLIKTRGQQVTLSCSPISGHRSVSWYQQTPGQGLQFLFEYFSETQRNKGNFPGRFSGRQFSNSRSEMNVSTLELGDSALYLCASNLDANTEAFFGQGTRLTVV.